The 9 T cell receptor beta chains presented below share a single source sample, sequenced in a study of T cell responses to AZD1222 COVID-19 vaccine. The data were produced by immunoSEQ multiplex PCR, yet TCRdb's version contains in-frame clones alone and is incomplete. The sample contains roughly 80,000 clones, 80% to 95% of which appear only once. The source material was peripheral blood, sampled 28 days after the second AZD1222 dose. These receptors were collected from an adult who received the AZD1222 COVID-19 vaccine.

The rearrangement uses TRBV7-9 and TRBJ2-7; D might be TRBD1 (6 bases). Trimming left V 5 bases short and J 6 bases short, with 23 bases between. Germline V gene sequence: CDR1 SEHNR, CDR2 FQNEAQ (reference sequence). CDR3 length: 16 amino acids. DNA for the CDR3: TGTGCCAGCAGCCCACCCCCAAAGACAGGAGAGGGCGAGCAGTACTTC. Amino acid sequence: CASSPPPKTGEGEQYF.

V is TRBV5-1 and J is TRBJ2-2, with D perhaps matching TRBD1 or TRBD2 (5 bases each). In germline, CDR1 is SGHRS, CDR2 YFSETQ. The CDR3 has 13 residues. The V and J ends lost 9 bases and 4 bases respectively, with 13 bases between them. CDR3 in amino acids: CATRRDGTGELFF. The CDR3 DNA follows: TGCGCCACCAGACGGGACGGCACCGGGGAGCTGTTTTTT.

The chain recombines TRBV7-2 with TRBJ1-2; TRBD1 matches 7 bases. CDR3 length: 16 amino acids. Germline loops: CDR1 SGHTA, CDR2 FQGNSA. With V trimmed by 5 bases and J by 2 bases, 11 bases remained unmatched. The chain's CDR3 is CASSPGTGVKNYGYTF. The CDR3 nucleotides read TGTGCCAGCAGCCCTGGTACAGGGGTTAAAAACTATGGCTACACCTTC.

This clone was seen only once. CDR3 bases: TGCGCCAGCGGGGCTAGTTCCTACGAGCAGTACTTC. This translates into CASGASSYEQYF. The chain uses TRBV5-1 and TRBJ2-7; D is perhaps TRBD1 (5 bases). Trimming removed 7 bases from V and 1 base from J, with 9 bases in between. This CDR3 has 12 residues. The germline gives CDR1 SGHRS, CDR2 YFSETQ.

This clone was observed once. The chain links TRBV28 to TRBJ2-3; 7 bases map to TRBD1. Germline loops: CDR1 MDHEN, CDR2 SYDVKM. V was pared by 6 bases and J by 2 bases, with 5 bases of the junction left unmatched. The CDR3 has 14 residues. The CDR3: CASSPGQITDTQYF. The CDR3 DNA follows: TGTGCCAGCAGCCCGGGACAGATCACAGATACGCAGTATTTT.

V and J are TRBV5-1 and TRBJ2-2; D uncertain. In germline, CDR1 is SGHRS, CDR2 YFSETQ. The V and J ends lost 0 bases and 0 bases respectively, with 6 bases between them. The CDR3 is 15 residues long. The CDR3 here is CASSLDSPNTGELFF. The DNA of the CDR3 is TGCGCCAGCAGCTTGGACAGTCCGAACACCGGGGAGCTGTTTTTT.

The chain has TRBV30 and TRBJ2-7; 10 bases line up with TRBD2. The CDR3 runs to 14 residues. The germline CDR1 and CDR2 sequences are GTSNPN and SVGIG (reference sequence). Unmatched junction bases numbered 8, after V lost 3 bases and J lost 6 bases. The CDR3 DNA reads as TGTGCCTGGAGGGCTAGCGGGAGTTCTCCCGAGCAGTACTTC. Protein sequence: CAWRASGSSPEQYF.

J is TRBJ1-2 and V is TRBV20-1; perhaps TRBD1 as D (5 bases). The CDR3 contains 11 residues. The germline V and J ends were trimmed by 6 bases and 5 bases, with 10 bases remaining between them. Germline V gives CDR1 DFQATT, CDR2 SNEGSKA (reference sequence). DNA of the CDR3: TGCAGTGCCCGGGACGTATATGGCTACACCTTC. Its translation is CSARDVYGYTF.

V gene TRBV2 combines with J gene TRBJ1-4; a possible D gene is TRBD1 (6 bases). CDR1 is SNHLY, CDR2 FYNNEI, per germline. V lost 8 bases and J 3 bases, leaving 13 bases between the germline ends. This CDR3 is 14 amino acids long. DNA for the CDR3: TGTGCCAGCTCAATTGGACAGTCTAATGAAAAACTGTTTTTT. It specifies CASSIGQSNEKLFF.